This T cell receptor beta chain appears in the sequencing data of a study of identical twins. In its sample, this clonotype was seen a few times. This CDR3 is 16 amino acids long. CDR1 is MDHEN and CDR2 is SYDVKM in the germline V gene. V was clipped by 4 bases and J by 2 bases, with 17 bases between them. TCRdb re-called the 5' RACE reads through MiXCR, storing one row per CDR3 protein. The sample includes about 330,000 distinct CDR3 sequences, about 12% of them seen just once. These sequences were also reported in another study, on yellow fever vaccine responses in identical twins.

J is TRBJ2-5 and V is TRBV28, with a tentative D call TRBD2 (6 bases). The sequence came from a woman younger than 30 in good health. What was sequenced was CD8+ T cells sorted from blood. CDR3 DNA sequence: TGTGCCAGCAGTTCATACGGGAGAAAGGGGCAAGAGACCCAGTACTTC. It translates to CASSSYGRKGQETQYF. Supplemented by reference TRBV28 and TRBJ2-5, the full variable domain reads DVKVTQSSRYLVKRTGEKVFLECVQDMDHENMFWYRQDPGLGLRLIYFSYDVKMKEKGDIPEGYSVSREKKERFSLILESASTNQTSMYLCASSSYGRKGQETQYFGPGTRLLVL.